Presented here are 15 T cell receptor beta chains from one specimen sequenced in a study of CXCR3-negative and CXCR3-positive naive CD8 T cells. UMI-labeled 5' RACE TRB cDNA libraries were prepared from the cells. Each CDR3 protein gets one entry in TCRdb, which reprocessed the 5' RACE reads and gives no DNA. The specimen's table records about 26,000 distinct CDR3 sequences. The sample comprised naive CXCR3- CD8+ T cells from blood. Sample subset: CD45RO-CCR7+CD27+CD95- naive CD8+ T cells lacking CXCR3 (TNR3-). These receptors all stem from a human donor in good health. Some clones in this sample may be carry-over from other donors' samples.

The chain employs TRBV7-9 and TRBJ1-4; TCRdb picks TRBD1, but there is no DNA to check that call. The V gene's germline CDR1 is SEHNR and CDR2 FQNEAQ (reference sequence). CDR3 length equals 15 residues. The CDR3 spells CASSPGGEANEKLFF.

The chain joins TRBV29-1 to TRBJ2-2; TCRdb's D call of TRBD1 is untestable without DNA. The germline gives CDR1 SQVTM, CDR2 ANQGSEA. This CDR3 spans 11 amino acids. CDR3 sequence reads: CSVGQGGELFF.

This clonotype is called medium-sized based on its frequency. This chain joins TRBV7-6 and TRBJ2-7; TCRdb reports TRBD2, a call that lacks DNA to check it against. CDR3 size: 14 residues. Germline CDR1 reads SGHVS; CDR2 reads FNYEAQ. CDR3: CASSPPARIHEQYF.

V is TRBV7-2 and J is TRBJ2-7; TCRdb's D call of TRBD2 is untestable without DNA. The CDR3 covers 15 residues. CDR1 is SGHTA, CDR2 FQGNSA, per germline. CDR3: CASSLTPGGDYEQYF.

The chain joins TRBV27 to TRBJ2-5. There are 14 residues in the CDR3. Germline CDR1 and CDR2: MNHEY and SMNVEV (reference sequence). The CDR3: CASRDLVLPATQYF.

The chain links TRBV20-1 to TRBJ2-2. CDR1 and CDR2 (germline): DFQATT, SNEGSKA (reference sequence). The CDR3 covers 16 residues. CDR3 sequence reads: CSARDVQGMNTGELFF.

The V call is TRBV7-9, the J call TRBJ1-1. Germline V gene data show CDR1 as SEHNR and CDR2 as FQNEAQ (reference sequence). The CDR3 totals 11 residues. The CDR3 loop reads CASSLGTEAFF.

This chain links TRBV25-1 with TRBJ1-1; the TCRdb call, TRBD1, lacks DNA for checking. CDR1 is MGHDK and CDR2 is SYGVNS in the germline V gene. This CDR3 is 16 amino acids long. The CDR3 here is CASREIDRDRGIEAFF.

This chain links TRBV7-2 with TRBJ1-1; TCRdb calls TRBD1, which cannot be checked without DNA. CDR1 is SGHTA and CDR2 is FQGNSA in the germline V gene. The CDR3 spans 19 residues. The CDR3 sequence is CASSLETRVRPGTNTEAFF.

This chain connects TRBV25-1 to TRBJ1-6; lacking DNA, the TRBD1 call made by TCRdb goes unchecked. Germline V gene data show CDR1 as MGHDK and CDR2 as SYGVNS. The CDR3 length is 15 residues. The chain's CDR3 is CASSESGGDNSPRHF.

This rearrangement joins TRBV7-6 to TRBJ2-2; the D call of TRBD1 rests on TCRdb alone, since no DNA is present to check it. Germline V gives CDR1 SGHVS, CDR2 FNYEAQ. The CDR3 consists of 15 residues. The CDR3 reads CASSSSAVQGGELFF.

The chain has TRBV20-1 and TRBJ2-7; absent DNA, TCRdb's TRBD2 call cannot be checked. CDR1 is DFQATT and CDR2 is SNEGSKA in the germline V gene (reference sequence). The CDR3 has 13 residues. The CDR3 sequence is CSARTSGSPEQYF.

J is TRBJ1-1 and V is TRBV7-2; there is no DNA to check the TCRdb D call of TRBD1. This CDR3 spans 15 amino acids. The germline V gene encodes CDR1 SGHTA and CDR2 FQGNSA. The CDR3 protein is CASSLTGDANTEAFF.

This clonotype shows up as medium-sized by frequency. J is TRBJ2-2 and V is TRBV20-1; TCRdb indicates TRBD1, and absent DNA this call remains unverified. From germline, CDR1 is DFQATT and CDR2 SNEGSKA (reference sequence). The CDR3 covers 14 residues. Here the CDR3 reads CSASRGGNTGELFF.

The chain employs TRBV14 and TRBJ2-7. CDR1 and CDR2 (germline): SGHDN, FVKESK. This CDR3 is 13 amino acids long. The CDR3 spells CASSQVGTYEQYF.